One sample yielded the 5 T cell receptor beta chains listed below, sequenced in a study of cytomegalovirus exposure and HLA in healthy donors (dated by TCRdb to about 2017). Library method: the immunoSEQ multiplex PCR assay. For the multiplex PCR, a mixture combining 60 forward primers for TCR Vbeta segments and 13 reverse primers for TCR Jbeta segments was used. TCRdb limited this immuneACCESS table to in-frame rearrangements with V and J called. A share of clones is missing; checked studies link under half to unresolved V genes, and the rest is unexplained. Across this sample there are 100,000 to 150,000 clones, with around 75% seen only once. The ten largest clones take up around 9.1% of the sample. The sample comprised PBMCs. These receptors originate from a woman between 50 and 59 years old in good health and CMV-seropositive.

The rearrangement joins TRBV6-6 to TRBJ2-7, with D perhaps matching TRBD1 (6 bases). The CDR3 loop spans 12 amino acids. V lost 5 bases and J lost 5, with 10 bases in between. Looked up from germline, CDR1 is MNHNY and CDR2 is SVGAGI (reference sequence). The CDR3 DNA reads as TGTGCCAGCAGTCCCCAGGGGAACGAGCAGTACTTC. Its protein is CASSPQGNEQYF.

This CDR3 is CASSRTGTGPSYEQYF. CDR3 nucleotides: TGTGCCAGCAGCCGTACCGGGACAGGGCCCTCCTACGAGCAGTACTTC. The chain recombines TRBV7-9 with TRBJ2-7; 9 bases are shared with TRBD1. Per germline, CDR1 SEHNR and CDR2 FQNEAQ (reference sequence). The length of the CDR3 is 16 residues. Trimming at V came to 5 bases and at J to 0 bases, leaving 8 bases not matched to a gene.

This clone was detected once. This rearrangement joins TRBV7-3 to TRBJ2-1, with D possibly being TRBD2 (5 bases). The CDR3 runs 14 residues. Germline V lookup: CDR1 SGHTA, CDR2 FQGTGA. Between the trimmed V and J ends, which lost 0 bases and 8 bases, there was a span of 11 bases. The DNA for the CDR3 is TGTGCCAGCAGCTTAACGGGAGTTCTCCATGAGCAGTTCTTC. This codes for CASSLTGVLHEQFF.

This rearrangement joins TRBV29-1 to TRBJ2-4, with 11 bases aligning to TRBD1. The germline V gene encodes CDR1 SQVTM and CDR2 ANQGSEA. The CDR3 is 19 amino acids. Trimming removed 4 bases from V and 1 base from J; junction bases left unmatched: 15. CDR3 DNA: TGCAGCGTTGGACCTAGGGACAGGGGGACAATATGGGCCAAAAACATTCAGTACTTC. Protein: CSVGPRDRGTIWAKNIQYF.

The chain has TRBV25-1 and TRBJ2-1; 12 nucleotides match TRBD2. Germline CDR1 reads MGHDK; CDR2 reads SYGVNS. This CDR3 has 18 residues. Trimming at V came to 3 bases and at J to 3 bases, leaving 9 bases not matched to a gene. The CDR3 DNA sequence: TGTGCCAGCAGTGAGGGCGGACTAGCGGGGAGAGACTACAATGAGCAGTTCTTC. This translates into CASSEGGLAGRDYNEQFF.